Below, 17 T cell receptor beta chains from the same sample are listed, as sequenced in a study of blood T cell repertoires in COVID-19. TCRdb's copy holds only in-frame clones and misses some; the assay was immunoSEQ multiplex PCR. Of roughly 230,000 clones in the sample, approximately 84% were seen once. Sequencing was carried out using PBMCs or T cells enriched from blood (not recorded which). The receptors derive from a man aged 45 to 65 who had recovered from COVID-19.

The chain joins TRBV14 to TRBJ1-2; D is uncertain. This CDR3 is built from 15 residues. The germline CDR1 and CDR2 sequences are SGHDN and FVKESK. Trimming pared 0 bases from V and 6 bases from J, leaving 14 bases between. CDR3 region: CASSQDRFWEDGYTF. As DNA, the CDR3 is TGTGCCAGCAGCCAAGATAGGTTTTGGGAGGATGGCTACACCTTC.

V is TRBV27 and J is TRBJ2-3; D might be TRBD2 (5 bases). Germline CDR1 reads MNHEY; CDR2 reads SMNVEV (reference sequence). This CDR3 has 14 amino acids. V lost 8 bases to trimming and J lost 1 base, with 13 bases between them. The CDR3 spells CASLPHGGTDTQYF. CDR3 nucleotide sequence: TGTGCCAGCCTTCCACACGGGGGCACAGATACGCAGTATTTT.

The chain has TRBV27 and TRBJ2-7; 9 bases align to TRBD1. CDR3 length: 15 residues. V trimming: 5 bases; J trimming: 3 bases; junction bases outside the gene matches: 8. The V gene's germline CDR1 is MNHEY and CDR2 SMNVEV (reference sequence). CDR3 in amino acids: CASSRGGQGSYEQYF. Here the CDR3 DNA reads TGTGCCAGCAGTCGTGGGGGACAGGGTAGCTACGAGCAGTACTTC.

This rearrangement joins TRBV5-6 to TRBJ2-1; 7 bases agree with TRBD1. The V segment lost 4 bases and the J segment 7 bases; nucleotides outside the gene matches: 5. This CDR3 is 13 amino acids long. Germline CDR1 is SGHDT and CDR2 is YYEEEE. CDR3 sequence reads: CASSRDSRNEQFF. The CDR3, as DNA: TGTGCCAGCAGCCGGGACAGCAGGAATGAGCAGTTCTTC.

The chain couples TRBV6-5 to TRBJ2-1; D possibly corresponds to TRBD1 (5 bases). The CDR3 totals 14 residues. In germline, CDR1 is MNHEY, CDR2 SVGAGI. The V gene lost 2 bases and the J gene lost 6 bases, with 11 bases spanning the gap. The CDR3 loop is CASSYQGFGNEQFF. CDR3 in DNA: TGTGCCAGCAGTTACCAGGGTTTTGGCAATGAGCAGTTCTTC.

CDR3 in amino acids: CASSQTGTSVNEQFF. CDR3 in DNA: TGTGCCAGCAGCCAAACCGGGACTAGCGTCAATGAGCAGTTCTTC. The gene calls are TRBV3-1 (or the pseudogene TRBV3-2) and TRBJ2-1, with 10 bases fitting TRBD2. V lost 2 bases and J lost 6; bases outside the gene matches: 4. This CDR3 comprises 15 residues. Germline lookup yields CDR1 LGHDT and CDR2 YNNKEL (reference sequence).

The J gene is TRBJ2-7, the V gene TRBV29-1; D gene unclear. V lost 8 bases and J 5 bases, leaving 7 bases between the germline ends. The CDR3 spans 9 residues. Germline CDR1 is SQVTM and CDR2 is ANQGSEA. CDR3 nucleotides: TGCAGCACAATCCACGAGCAGTACTTC. Translating gives CSTIHEQYF.

A single count supports this clone. This chain connects TRBV5-1 to TRBJ1-1, with D possibly matching TRBD1 (5 bases). The CDR3 consists of 13 residues. Trimming cost V 5 bases and J 6 bases, with 14 bases left between them. The germline V gene has CDR1 SGHRS and CDR2 YFSETQ. The CDR3 is CASRMGGVAEAFF. CDR3 DNA sequence: TGCGCCAGCAGGATGGGGGGAGTGGCTGAAGCTTTCTTT.

This clone was seen a handful of times. The rearrangement links TRBV5-1 to TRBJ1-4, with D unresolved. This CDR3 contains 16 residues. CDR1 SGHRS and CDR2 YFSETQ come from the germline V gene. The V and J ends lost 0 bases and 11 bases respectively, with 20 bases between them. CDR3 in DNA: TGCGCCAGCAGCTTGGAAGGGCTCCCCGGAGGTCGGAAACTGTTTTTT. Encoded protein: CASSLEGLPGGRKLFF.

The chain employs TRBV9 and TRBJ2-4; D may be TRBD1 (5 bases). Germline V lookup: CDR1 SGDLS, CDR2 YYNGEE. The V end lost 4 bases, the J end lost 2 bases, and 13 bases lay between the germline ends. CDR3 length equals 15 residues. The CDR3 DNA reads TGTGCCAGCAGCCCAGGGTCCGGAACCAAAAACATTCAGTACTTC. Encoded protein: CASSPGSGTKNIQYF.

This chain joins TRBV5-6 and TRBJ1-6, with D unclear. V was pared by 2 bases and J by 5 bases, with 11 bases between. This CDR3 has 15 residues. Germline values: CDR1 SGHDT, CDR2 YYEEEE. CDR3 sequence (DNA): TGTGCCAGCAGCTTACTAGGCGGGGATAATTCACCCCTCCACTTT. Translating it yields CASSLLGGDNSPLHF.

The chain links TRBV4-1 to TRBJ2-7; 9 bases align to TRBD2. The CDR3 totals 18 residues. Per germline, CDR1 MGHRA and CDR2 YSYEKL. V was clipped by 3 bases and J by 2 bases; unmatched bases: 14. CDR3 sequence: CASSQGQDTGLATYEQYF. In DNA, the CDR3 is TGCGCCAGCAGCCAGGGGCAGGATACGGGACTAGCCACCTACGAGCAGTACTTC.

This chain joins TRBV3-1 (or the pseudogene TRBV3-2) and TRBJ2-2, with TRBD2 identical over 9 bases. Germline V gene data show CDR1 as LGHDT and CDR2 as YNNKEL (reference sequence). This CDR3 is 21 amino acids long. V dropped 3 bases and J dropped 0; count of bases not matched to a gene: 17. Here the CDR3 reads CASSQTDGLAGTKSNTGELFF. DNA of the CDR3: TGTGCCAGCAGCCAGACAGACGGTCTAGCGGGGACGAAGTCGAACACCGGGGAGCTGTTTTTT.

The genes are TRBV6-5 and TRBJ1-1; D not resolved. Trimming took 6 bases from V and 0 from J, leaving 11 bases between them. Per the germline V gene, CDR1 is MNHEY and CDR2 is SVGAGI. The CDR3 length is 14 residues. This CDR3 is CASRSITVNTEAFF. The CDR3 DNA reads TGTGCCAGCAGATCCATTACGGTGAACACTGAAGCTTTCTTT.

This sequence joins TRBV10-3 and TRBJ2-5; 7 positions agree with TRBD1. V gave up 4 bases and J gave up 1 base; unmatched junction bases: 3. CDR1 ENHRY and CDR2 SYGVKD come from the germline V gene. CDR3 length: 14 amino acids. CDR3 in DNA: TGTGCCATCAGTGGGAACAGGGGCCAAGAGACCCAGTACTTC. This encodes CAISGNRGQETQYF.

DNA of the CDR3: TGTGCCAGCAGTTTAGATCAGGCTGGGGCCAACGTCCTGACTTTC. It specifies CASSLDQAGANVLTF. The V gene is TRBV27, the J gene TRBJ2-6; D is uncertain. The V end lost 2 bases, the J end lost 2 bases, and 7 bases lay between the germline ends. CDR3 length: 15 residues. CDR1 is MNHEY and CDR2 is SMNVEV in the germline V gene (reference sequence).

J is TRBJ1-5 and V is TRBV4-2, with D perhaps TRBD1 (6 bases). This CDR3 has 16 amino acids. Germline V CDR1 and CDR2: LGHNA, YNFKEQ. The V end lost 2 bases, the J end lost 2 bases, and 13 bases lay between the germline ends. This CDR3 reads CASSQSRGAGNQPQHF. CDR3 DNA: TGTGCCAGCAGCCAATCACGGGGGGCGGGCAATCAGCCCCAGCATTTT.